The clone carrying this T cell receptor beta chain was seen more than once but under ten times. This sample is drawn from a study of response to subunit inactivated influenza vaccine. TCRdb recomputed calls from the RT-PCR reads with MiXCR, one row per CDR3 protein. The sample yields about 500,000 distinct CDR3 sequences, 15% to 20% seen once. The CDR3 has 14 residues. Between the trimmed V and J ends, which lost 4 bases and 1 base, there was a span of 11 bases. The clonotype originates from a man between 50 and 69 years old who received an inactivated influenza vaccine. The chain recombines TRBV12-3 or TRBV12-4 with TRBJ2-7; D ambiguous. The input for sequencing was CD4+ T cells sorted from PBMCs, taken less than 25 months after vaccination. CDR3 coding DNA: TGTGCCAGCAGTTCCCTCTACGGGTCCTACGAGCAGTACTTC. Amino acids: CASSSLYGSYEQYF.